Following are 9 T cell receptor beta chains from one sample sequenced in a study of siplizumab effects on memory and regulatory T cells. TCRdb's table, derived via immunoSEQ multiplex PCR, lists solely in-frame clones and lacks some. This table holds over 60,000 clones, roughly nine tenths found once. The specimen was CD8+ T cells sorted from blood. These receptors were obtained from a human donor in good health.

The rearrangement uses TRBV11-2 and TRBJ2-1, with TRBD2 matching over 8 bases. Trimming took 1 base from V and 3 from J; bases not matched to a gene: 5. CDR3 length equals 16 residues. Germline CDR1 is SGHAT and CDR2 is FQNNGV. The CDR3 loop reads CASSLVAGGGYNEQFF. The CDR3 DNA sequence: TGTGCCAGCAGCTTAGTCGCGGGAGGTGGCTACAATGAGCAGTTCTTC.

The chain has TRBV7-9 and TRBJ2-7, with D hard to call. This CDR3 has 12 amino acids. Germline V gives CDR1 SEHNR, CDR2 FQNEAQ (reference sequence). V lost 4 bases and J lost 6, with 10 bases in between. CDR3 sequence (DNA): TGTGCCAGCAGCTACACCGAAACCGAGCAGTACTTC. It is translated as CASSYTETEQYF.

CDR3 sequence: CASSQAGSKEQYF. The DNA for the CDR3 is TGCGCCAGCAGCCAAGCGGGGTCCAAAGAGCAGTACTTC. V usage is TRBV4-1 and J usage is TRBJ2-7, with D possibly matching TRBD2 (5 bases). CDR3 length: 13 residues. V lost 1 base, J lost 7 bases, and 11 bases lay in between. Germline V CDR1 and CDR2: MGHRA, YSYEKL.

There are a few counts of this clone. The chain links TRBV19 to TRBJ1-5; unclear D gene. From germline, CDR1 is LNHDA and CDR2 SQIVND (reference sequence). Trimming stripped 2 bases from V and 7 bases from J, with 9 bases between. The CDR3 runs 13 residues. The CDR3 loop is CASSITAGQPQHF. In nucleotides, the CDR3 is TGTGCCAGTAGTATAACTGCCGGGCAGCCCCAGCATTTT.

The chain recombines TRBV5-6 with TRBJ2-5, with a weak D call TRBD2 (6 bases). CDR1 SGHDT and CDR2 YYEEEE come from the germline V gene. With 3 bases removed from V and 0 bases from J, the gap between germline ends came to 9 bases. The CDR3 contains 14 residues. Here the CDR3 reads CASSSPGDQETQYF. The CDR3 DNA reads TGTGCCAGCAGCTCTCCGGGGGACCAAGAGACCCAGTACTTC.

This clone appeared a single time. This rearrangement joins TRBV27 to TRBJ2-3; TRBD2 aligns across 7 bases. V gave up 8 bases and J gave up 3 bases; unmatched junction bases: 5. The CDR3 runs to 13 residues. Germline V CDR1 and CDR2: MNHEY, SMNVEV (reference sequence). The DNA for the CDR3 is TGTGCCAGCGGGCGGGAGAGGACAGATACGCAGTATTTT. Its translation: CASGRERTDTQYF.

The CDR3 coding sequence is TGCGCCAGCAGCTTGGATGGCTCCGACTCTGGAAACACCATATATTTT. Translating gives CASSLDGSDSGNTIYF. The chain is built from TRBV5-1 and TRBJ1-3; D call uncertain. Germline V CDR1 and CDR2: SGHRS, YFSETQ. The CDR3 contains 16 residues. V shed 0 bases and J shed 0 bases, with 10 bases lying between them.

The chain is built from TRBV5-5 and TRBJ1-2; D remains unclear. Germline V gene sequence: CDR1 SGHKS, CDR2 YYEKEE (reference sequence). This CDR3 contains 15 residues. Trimming stripped 4 bases from V and 4 bases from J, with 17 bases between. CDR3 residues: CASSALTGDLYGYTF. CDR3 DNA sequence: TGTGCCAGCAGCGCACTCACCGGAGACCTCTATGGCTACACCTTC.

The chain is built from TRBV7-9 and TRBJ2-5; TRBD1 matches 7 bases. J gave up 5 bases and V 1 base, and 7 bases lay outside the gene matches. The CDR3 is 15 amino acids. Germline V lookup: CDR1 SEHNR, CDR2 FQNEAQ (reference sequence). The DNA for the CDR3 is TGTGCCAGCAGCTTAGGTACAGGGGCTGGGGAGACCCAGTACTTC. This sequence encodes CASSLGTGAGETQYF.